The rows below give T cell receptor beta chains drawn from one sample of a study of shared clonotypes between healthy human individuals. Method: immunoSEQ multiplex PCR; TCRdb's copy keeps in-frame clones and lacks some. The table shows more than 500,000 clones, with 90% to 95% occurring only once. What was sequenced was naive CD8+ T cells sorted from blood. Every receptor here comes from a woman younger than 45 in good health. Each CDR3 is given with its conserved first and last residue. The D gene is left open where the match is weak. Size values are once, few and many counts, or a class for expanded clones, and some rows have none.

clone_size j_call d_call v_call cdr3_aa cdr3_nt
. TRBJ1-1 TRBD1 TRBV7-9 CASSSREGASTEAFF TGTGCCAGCAGCTCCAGAGAGGGGGCGAGTACTGAAGCTTTCTTT
. TRBJ2-2 TRBD2 TRBV2 CASRGGTSELGELFF TGTGCCAGCAGGGGCGGGACTAGCGAGCTCGGGGAGCTGTTTTTT
. TRBJ2-1 TRBD2 TRBV29-1 CSVEGLASVYNEQFF TGCAGCGTTGAAGGACTAGCATCTGTCTACAATGAGCAGTTCTTC
. TRBJ2-7 TRBD2 TRBV7-9 CASSLVAGGAEQYF TGTGCCAGCAGCTTAGTCGCGGGAGGGGCCGAGCAGTACTTC
. TRBJ2-1 . TRBV13 CASSLGPRLVSYNEQFF TGTGCCAGCAGCTTAGGGCCTAGGTTAGTTTCCTACAATGAGCAGTTCTTC
. TRBJ2-2 . TRBV28 CASSPLVGAGELFF TGTGCCAGCAGTCCACTAGTAGGGGCCGGGGAGCTGTTTTTT
. TRBJ2-1 TRBD1 TRBV5-4 CASSRPGQDNNEQFF TGTGCCAGCAGCCGCCCGGGACAGGACAACAATGAGCAGTTCTTC
. TRBJ2-1 TRBD2 TRBV7-9 CASSLSLAGEDEQFF TGTGCCAGCAGCTTATCCCTAGCGGGAGAGGATGAGCAGTTCTTC
. TRBJ2-7 . TRBV27 CASSLSGLNRQYF TGTGCCAGCAGTTTATCTGGGTTAAATCGGCAGTACTTC
. TRBJ1-5 . TRBV28 CASSPHVGAGIESNQPQHF TGTGCCAGCAGCCCGCATGTAGGGGCAGGGATAGAAAGCAATCAGCCCCAGCATTTT
. TRBJ2-7 TRBD1 TRBV19 CASSILGQGYEQYF TGTGCCAGTAGTATCCTCGGACAGGGCTACGAGCAGTACTTC
few TRBJ1-2 TRBD1 TRBV4-1 CASSREATGLNGYTF TGCGCCAGCAGCCGAGAAGCGACAGGGCTGAATGGCTACACCTTC
. TRBJ2-2 . TRBV9 CASSETGSGELFF TGTGCCAGCAGCGAAACAGGGTCGGGGGAGCTGTTTTTT
. TRBJ1-2 TRBD1 TRBV29-1 CSVEAGTGNYGYTF TGCAGCGTTGAAGCCGGGACAGGGAACTATGGCTACACCTTC
. TRBJ2-7 . TRBV19 CASSMSLVRYEQYF TGTGCCAGTAGTATGTCCCTAGTTAGGTACGAGCAGTACTTC
. TRBJ2-7 TRBD2 TRBV5-1 CASSLTSGRAYEQYF TGCGCCAGCAGCCTCACTAGCGGGAGGGCCTACGAGCAGTACTTC
. TRBJ2-5 TRBD2 TRBV4-1 CASSSGLAGDHRETQYF TGCGCCAGCAGCTCAGGACTAGCGGGAGACCACAGGGAGACCCAGTACTTC
once TRBJ1-1 . TRBV6-5 CASSNPWATEAFF TGTGCCAGCAGCAACCCTTGGGCCACTGAAGCTTTCTTT
. TRBJ2-1 . TRBV7-8 CASSLWGDSSYNEQFF TGTGCCAGCAGCTTATGGGGGGACAGCTCCTACAATGAGCAGTTCTTC
. TRBJ2-1 . TRBV5-6 CASSPGGRGNEQFF TGTGCCAGCAGTCCCGGTGGTAGGGGGAATGAGCAGTTCTTC
. TRBJ1-4 . TRBV1 CTSRLNISEGYEKLFF TGCACCAGCAGACTCAATATATCAGAGGGATATGAAAAACTGTTTTTT
. TRBJ2-3 TRBD1 TRBV7-8 CASSPGQGQDTQYF TGTGCCAGCAGCCCCGGACAGGGTCAGGATACGCAGTATTTT
. TRBJ1-4 . TRBV11-2 CASNNREHKRATNEKLFF TGTGCCAGCAACAACAGGGAACACAAACGTGCAACTAATGAAAAACTGTTTTTT
once TRBJ2-1 . TRBV11-2 CASSLSFNEQFF TGTGCCAGCAGCTTATCCTTCAATGAGCAGTTCTTC
. TRBJ2-7 . TRBV27 CASSPPRPESSYEQYF TGTGCCAGCAGTCCCCCCCGCCCGGAAAGCTCCTACGAGCAGTACTTC
. TRBJ2-7 . TRBV28 CASSLGRPSYEQYF TGTGCCAGCAGTTTAGGAAGACCCTCCTACGAGCAGTACTTC
. TRBJ2-5 TRBD2 TRBV4-2 CASSQDPRLAGGTQYF TGTGCCAGCAGCCAAGATCCCCGGCTAGCGGGGGGGACCCAGTACTTC
. TRBJ1-4 TRBD1 TRBV28 CASRRQGVGEKLFF TGTGCCAGCAGAAGACAGGGGGTGGGGGAAAAACTGTTTTTT
. TRBJ2-7 . TRBV7-2 CASTPVGGANEQYF TGTGCCAGCACCCCGGTGGGGGGAGCGAACGAGCAGTACTTC
. TRBJ1-5 . TRBV7-6 CASSLGRGGNQPQHF TGTGCCAGCAGCTTAGGAAGGGGAGGCAATCAGCCCCAGCATTTT
. TRBJ2-7 . TRBV5-8 CASSLDRVGNEQYF TGTGCCAGCAGCTTGGACAGGGTCGGGAACGAGCAGTACTTC
. TRBJ1-1 . TRBV28 CASKINFEGTEAFF TGTGCCAGCAAAATCAACTTCGAGGGCACTGAAGCTTTCTTT
. TRBJ2-7 TRBD2 TRBV20-1 CSAATSGEQYF TGCAGTGCGGCAACTAGCGGTGAGCAGTACTTC
. TRBJ2-2 . TRBV5-1 CASSWSQNTGELFF TGCGCCAGCAGCTGGAGCCAGAACACCGGGGAGCTGTTTTTT
. TRBJ1-1 . TRBV5-1 CASRIRPEPNTEAFF TGCGCCAGCAGAATTCGGCCTGAACCTAACACTGAAGCTTTCTTT
once TRBJ2-7 . TRBV29-1 CSVEIFGAVTYEQYF TGCAGCGTTGAAATCTTCGGGGCGGTTACTTACGAGCAGTACTTC
. TRBJ2-7 . TRBV4-1 CASSQAPTEGYEQYF TGCGCCAGCAGCCAAGCCCCCACGGAGGGGTACGAGCAGTACTTC
. TRBJ1-2 . TRBV27 CASSLFQGGYGYTF TGTGCCAGCAGTTTATTTCAGGGAGGCTATGGCTACACCTTC
. TRBJ2-7 . TRBV27 CASKQASEQYF TGTGCCAGCAAACAAGCCTCCGAGCAGTACTTC
once TRBJ1-1 . TRBV28 CASSLIQVKNTEAFF TGTGCCAGCAGTTTAATTCAGGTTAAGAACACTGAAGCTTTCTTT
. TRBJ2-7 TRBD2 TRBV2 CASSETGLAGESYEQYF TGTGCCAGCAGTGAAACCGGACTAGCGGGAGAGTCCTACGAGCAGTACTTC
. TRBJ2-3 . TRBV13 CASSRKLGPPDTQYF TGTGCCAGCAGCCGGAAACTAGGCCCCCCAGATACGCAGTATTTT
. TRBJ2-7 TRBD1 TRBV4-1 CASSQRGQGNYEQYF TGCGCCAGCAGCCAGAGAGGACAGGGCAACTACGAGCAGTACTTC
once TRBJ2-7 . TRBV27 CASATGLSPYEQYF TGTGCCAGCGCGACGGGTCTTTCCCCCTACGAGCAGTACTTC
. TRBJ2-7 . TRBV5-6 CASSSSSYEQYF TGTGCCAGCAGTTCTAGCTCCTACGAGCAGTACTTC